This TCR beta chain was documented in a study of cytomegalovirus exposure and HLA in healthy donors. Use of 60 Vbeta and 13 Jbeta primers characterized the PCR. Repertoires were generated with immunoSEQ multiplex PCR, while TCRdb's copy carries only in-frame clones and drops some. This sample's table has fewer than 110,000 clones. The germline V gene has CDR1 GTSNPN and CDR2 SVGIG (reference sequence). With V trimmed by 3 bases and J by 3 bases, 3 bases remained unmatched. The length of the CDR3 is 14 residues. This sequence joins TRBV30 and TRBJ2-2; 8 bases match TRBD2. The sequence was collected from a middle-aged man in good health and CMV-seronegative. Sequencing was performed on PBMCs. CDR3 nucleotide sequence: TGTGCCTGGAGCGGGAGGGTATACACCGGGGAGCTGTTTTTT. Amino acids: CAWSGRVYTGELFF.